The 28 T cell receptor beta chains listed next were all sequenced from one sample in a study of neurological immune-mediated disorders. TCRdb used MiXCR to reprocess the 5' RACE reads, holding one entry per CDR3 protein. The table includes tens of thousands of distinct CDR3 sequences, around 3.1% detected once. Material for sequencing was PBMCs. These receptors all come from a man aged 35 to 55 with multiple sclerosis.

This clonotype has a count of ten or more. The chain joins TRBV5-1 to TRBJ2-1; the match to TRBD2 covers 7 bases. Germline CDR1 SGHRS, CDR2 YFSETQ. The junction had 6 bases not matched to a gene; V was cut back by 4 bases and J by 5 bases. The CDR3 sequence is 14 residues long. CDR3 residues: CASSQGLADNEQFF. In nucleotides, the CDR3 is TGCGCCAGCAGCCAAGGGCTAGCGGACAATGAGCAGTTCTTC.

This clonotype has at least ten counts. The chain combines TRBV3-1 with TRBJ2-2; D is uncertain. The germline V and J ends were trimmed by 3 bases and 4 bases, with 0 bases remaining between them. CDR3 length: 11 residues. CDR1 and CDR2 (germline): LGHDT, YNNKEL (reference sequence). The CDR3 bases are TGTGCCAGCAGCCACACCGGGGAGCTGTTTTTT. This sequence encodes CASSHTGELFF. The variable domain in full, with the rest retrieved from reference TRBV3-1 and TRBJ2-2, is DTAVSQTPKYLVTQMGNDKSIKCEQNLGHDTMYWYKQDSKKFLKIMFSYNNKELIINETVPNRFSPKSPDKAHLNLHINSLELGDSAVYFCASSHTGELFFGEGSRLTVL.

Ten or more counts support this clonotype. The chain recombines TRBV10-3 with TRBJ2-7; D possibly corresponds to TRBD2 (5 bases). V lost 10 bases and J lost 4, with 11 bases in between. The CDR3 sequence is 11 residues long. Germline CDR1 ENHRY, CDR2 SYGVKD. CDR3 in amino acids: CATGRDYEQYF. The DNA for the CDR3 is TGTGCCACGGGAAGGGATTACGAGCAGTACTTC.

This clonotype was seen at least ten times. The chain carries TRBV18 and TRBJ2-7; D call uncertain. V lost 2 bases, J lost 1 base, and 9 bases lay in between. The CDR3 has 14 amino acids. The germline gives CDR1 KGHSH, CDR2 LQKENI. CDR3 sequence: CASSPGPPSYEQYF. The CDR3 DNA sequence: TGTGCCAGCTCACCAGGGCCCCCTTCCTACGAGCAGTACTTC. Variable domain in full (rest from reference TRBV18 and TRBJ2-7): NAGVMQNPRHLVRRRGQEARLRCSPMKGHSHVYWYRQLPEEGLKFMVYLQKENIIDESGMPKERFSAEFPKEGPSILRIQQVVRGDSAAYFCASSPGPPSYEQYFGPGTRLTVT.

This clonotype was seen more than once but under ten times. A read error may account for a junction end that differs from germline. The CDR3 DNA reads TGCAGTGCTATATCAGACAGACGTAGCAATCAGCCCCAGAATTTT. Protein product: CSAISDRRSNQPQNF. The chain uses TRBV20-1 and TRBJ1-5, with D possibly TRBD1 on 5 matching bases. The CDR3 has 15 amino acids. The V gene's germline CDR1 is DFQATT and CDR2 SNEGSKA (reference sequence).

This clonotype was seen many times. The chain recombines TRBV12-3 or TRBV12-4 with TRBJ2-7; D remains ambiguous. The CDR3 has 15 residues. The V end lost 3 bases, the J end lost 1 base, and 13 bases lay between the germline ends. The CDR3 here is CASSFWTQRSYEQYF. The CDR3 DNA is TGTGCCAGCAGTTTTTGGACCCAGAGGTCCTACGAGCAGTACTTC.

This clonotype occurred many times. The J gene is TRBJ2-6, the V gene TRBV5-1; the match to TRBD1 covers 8 bases. The germline V gene has CDR1 SGHRS and CDR2 YFSETQ. CDR3 length: 17 residues. The ends lost 1 base at V and 2 bases at J; junction bases unmatched: 5. The CDR3 sequence is CASSLQGAVAGANVLTF. The CDR3 coding sequence is TGCGCCAGCAGCTTGCAGGGGGCGGTTGCTGGGGCCAACGTCCTGACTTTC. The full variable domain, completed using reference TRBV5-1 and TRBJ2-6, is KAGVTQTPRYLIKTRGQQVTLSCSPISGHRSVSWYQQTPGQGLQFLFEYFSETQRNKGNFPGRFSGRQFSNSRSEMNVSTLELGDSALYLCASSLQGAVAGANVLTFGAGSRLTVL.

Notes on this clonotype: A read error is possible here, since a much larger clone lies one base away. The chain links TRBV28 to TRBJ1-2; unclear D gene. The V end lost 3 bases, the J end lost 3 bases, and 8 bases lay between the germline ends. Germline CDR1 MDHEN, CDR2 SYDVKM. This CDR3 has 13 amino acids. For the CDR3, the DNA is TGTGCCAGCAGTTTCGGAAAGGACTATGGCTACACCTTC. Amino acids: CASSFGKDYGYTF.

In this sample, this clonotype turned up a few times. This chain links TRBV6-5 with TRBJ2-1; 9 nucleotides align to TRBD1. J gave up 3 bases and V 6 bases, and 6 bases lay outside the gene matches. CDR1 is MNHEY and CDR2 is SVGAGI in the germline V gene. CDR3 length equals 15 residues. CDR3 in DNA: TGTGCCAGCAGCCCCGGGACAGGGATCTACAATGAGCAGTTCTTC. This encodes CASSPGTGIYNEQFF.

This clonotype has ten or more counts. This chain uses TRBV18 with TRBJ2-3; 8 bases map to TRBD2. The CDR3 runs 16 residues. Germline-derived CDR1 and CDR2 are KGHSH and LQKENI. Trimming removed 3 bases from V and 5 bases from J; junction bases left unmatched: 10. The CDR3 bases are TGTGCCAGCTCACCCACCAGCGGGGGAGGAGGAGATACGCAGTATTTT. It encodes CASSPTSGGGGDTQYF.

At least ten counts were recorded for this clonotype. V usage is TRBV20-1 and J usage is TRBJ1-2, with D possibly TRBD1 on 5 matching bases. The CDR3 totals 13 residues. The V and J ends lost 1 base and 6 bases respectively, with 12 bases between them. CDR1 is DFQATT, CDR2 SNEGSKA, per germline (reference sequence). CDR3 DNA sequence: TGCAGTGCTAGAGTTTGGGGGTCGGATGGCTACACCTTC. It codes for CSARVWGSDGYTF.

This clonotype came up many times. The germline gene is not matched at one end of the junction; a read error may be the cause. The CDR3 loop reads CASSTLGQIYEQYF. The CDR3, as DNA: TGTGCCAGCAGTACGCTGGGACAGATATACGAACAGTACTTC. The chain employs TRBV27 and TRBJ2-7, with 7 bases that match TRBD1. CDR1 is MNHEY and CDR2 is SMNVEV in the germline V gene (reference sequence). The CDR3 is 14 amino acids.

There are a few counts of this clonotype. Germline is not matched at one junction end, which may reflect a read error. The genes are TRBV20-1 and TRBJ1-5; TRBD1 is a possible D gene (6 bases). Germline CDR1 reads DFQATT; CDR2 reads SNEGSKA (reference sequence). There are 15 residues in the CDR3. CDR3 loop: CSARDLQGNNQPQNF. CDR3 DNA: TGCAGTGCTAGAGACCTACAGGGTAACAATCAGCCCCAGAATTTT.

This clonotype was observed many times. The chain couples TRBV6-6 to TRBJ2-2; possibly TRBD1 for D (6 bases). The CDR3 runs to 14 residues. From germline, CDR1 is MNHNY and CDR2 SVGAGI (reference sequence). V lost 4 bases and J 4 bases, leaving 10 bases between the germline ends. This chain's CDR3 is CASSSQGSTGELFF. The CDR3 nucleotides read TGTGCCAGCAGTTCACAGGGATCCACCGGGGAGCTGTTTTTT.

This clonotype was recorded many times. This chain links TRBV7-9 with TRBJ2-2, with a tentative D call TRBD1 (6 bases). V was trimmed by 6 bases and J by 6 bases, leaving 11 bases between them. The V gene's germline CDR1 is SEHNR and CDR2 FQNEAQ (reference sequence). The CDR3 has 13 amino acids. The CDR3 sequence is CASRLQGPGELFF. In nucleotides, the CDR3 is TGTGCCAGCAGGTTACAGGGACCCGGGGAGCTGTTTTTT.

Many counts were recorded for this clonotype. The V and J genes are TRBV5-1 and TRBJ2-1; D unresolved. Germline CDR1 is SGHRS and CDR2 is YFSETQ. The CDR3 is 14 residues long. V shed 1 base and J shed 8 bases, with 13 bases lying between them. CDR3 nucleotide sequence: TGCGCCAGCAGCTTGAAGGCCTCTAAGGATGAGCAGTTCTTC. As protein: CASSLKASKDEQFF.

This clonotype was observed at least ten times. One end of the junction varies from germline; a read error may be responsible. V is TRBV7-7 and J is TRBJ2-2, with D hard to call. This CDR3 has 13 amino acids. The germline gives CDR1 SSHAT, CDR2 FNYEAQ (reference sequence). The CDR3 nucleotides are TGTGCTAGCAGCTTATTGGATGCCGGGGAGCTGTTTTTT. This gives the protein CASSLLDAGELFF.

This clonotype was recorded many times. This chain links TRBV5-1 with TRBJ2-7; D is undetermined. CDR1 SGHRS and CDR2 YFSETQ come from the germline V gene. The CDR3 sequence is 15 residues long. V lost 6 bases and J 3 bases, leaving 19 bases between the germline ends. CDR3 coding DNA: TGCGCCAGCATAATCCTCCCCGGTCCCAACTACGAGCAGTACTTC. Protein: CASIILPGPNYEQYF.

This clonotype was detected many times. The chain joins TRBV18 to TRBJ2-7; 15 nucleotides match TRBD2. There are 15 residues in the CDR3. Germline V gene data show CDR1 as KGHSH and CDR2 as LQKENI. V lost 3 bases to trimming and J lost 7 bases; unmatched junction nucleotides: 4. As DNA, the CDR3 is TGTGCCAGCTCACCGCCGGGACTAGCGGGGGGTGAGCAGTACTTC. Translating it yields CASSPPGLAGGEQYF.

This clonotype was picked up many times. The chain links TRBV27 to TRBJ2-3, with D possibly TRBD2 on 5 matching bases. The CDR3 totals 17 residues. The germline gives CDR1 MNHEY, CDR2 SMNVEV (reference sequence). V was cut by 4 bases and J by 3 bases, with 20 bases left in between. The CDR3 loop is CASSSGGPYRWTDTQYF. CDR3 bases: TGTGCCAGCAGTTCCGGCGGGCCCTACCGATGGACAGATACGCAGTATTTT.

This clonotype was counted between two and nine times. The chain combines TRBV25-1 with TRBJ2-5; tentative D call: TRBD1 (6 bases). The CDR3 loop spans 16 amino acids. Germline assignment: CDR1 MGHDK and CDR2 SYGVNS. V dropped 2 bases and J dropped 4 bases, with 17 bases sitting between them. CDR3: CASSEMRGREGETQYF. The CDR3 DNA reads TGTGCCAGCAGTGAAATGAGGGGGAGAGAAGGAGAGACCCAGTACTTC.

This clonotype was picked up many times. The chain uses TRBV5-1 and TRBJ2-7; D is perhaps TRBD1 (6 bases). The CDR3 is made up of 15 amino acids. Germline CDR1 and CDR2: SGHRS and YFSETQ. The V end was cut by 0 bases, the J end by 2 bases, with 12 bases between. The CDR3 DNA reads as TGCGCCAGCAGCTTGGAAACAGGGTTTACCTACGAGCAGTACTTC. Amino acids: CASSLETGFTYEQYF.

This clonotype was recorded at least ten times. The V gene is TRBV5-1, the J gene TRBJ2-7; D may be TRBD1 (6 bases). V gave up 2 bases and J gave up 7 bases, with 13 bases separating them. CDR1 SGHRS and CDR2 YFSETQ come from the germline V gene. The CDR3 consists of 13 residues. Written as DNA, the CDR3 is TGCGCCAGCAGCTTCACAGGGTCGGGAGAGCAGTACTTC. Amino acids: CASSFTGSGEQYF.

This clonotype was counted at least ten times. The rearrangement links TRBV27 to TRBJ2-7; D not certain. Per germline, CDR1 MNHEY and CDR2 SMNVEV (reference sequence). Between the trimmed V and J ends, which lost 0 bases and 0 bases, there was a span of 9 bases. The CDR3 is 15 residues long. The CDR3 DNA sequence: TGTGCCAGCAGTTTATCTGGCCAGGTCTCCTACGAGCAGTACTTC. Translation: CASSLSGQVSYEQYF.

Many counts were recorded for this clonotype. The chain couples TRBV4-1 to TRBJ1-2; no clear D gene. Trimming stripped 4 bases from V and 4 bases from J, with 16 bases between. The germline V gene has CDR1 MGHRA and CDR2 YSYEKL. This CDR3 comprises 15 residues. For the CDR3, the DNA is TGCGCCAGCAGCCCAAGGGAAGGGCGGGCCTATGGCTACACCTTC. Residues: CASSPREGRAYGYTF.

This clonotype has at least ten counts. The chain carries TRBV9 and TRBJ1-1; D is unclear. The length of the CDR3 is 13 residues. In germline, CDR1 is SGDLS, CDR2 YYNGEE. V was clipped by 1 base and J by 2 bases, with 6 bases between them. CDR3 DNA sequence: TGTGCCAGCAGCGTACCCGGCAACACTGAAGCTTTCTTT. It codes for CASSVPGNTEAFF.

This clonotype was recorded many times. This chain links TRBV6-6 with TRBJ2-1; TRBD2 agrees at 12 bases. Germline V CDR1 and CDR2: MNHNY, SVGAGI (reference sequence). J lost 8 bases, V lost 6 bases, and 8 bases had no gene match. The CDR3 loop spans 15 amino acids. CDR3 coding DNA: TGTGCCAGCAGACAACTAGCGGGGGGAACCGATGAGCAGTTCTTC. It codes for CASRQLAGGTDEQFF.

Remarks on this clonotype: The junction departs from the called germline gene at one end, perhaps through a read error. This chain uses TRBV4-1 with TRBJ1-5; 9 nucleotides align to TRBD1. The CDR3 totals 16 residues. Germline V gene sequence: CDR1 MGHRA, CDR2 YSYEKL. In DNA form, the CDR3 reads TGCGCCAACAGCCAAGATGACAGGGGGGGAGATCAGCCCCAGAATTTT. It specifies CANSQDDRGGDQPQNF.